The sequence of this T cell receptor beta chain was determined in a study of OX40 agonist ivuxolimab in advanced cancers. Whole-study context: Having had anti-PD-1, anti-PD-L1 or anti-CTLA-4 therapy before was allowed, and 40% to 45% had some.

TCRdb keeps only in-frame clones here, not all; method: immunoSEQ multiplex PCR. The table lists around 80,000 clones, roughly 85% of them singletons. The CDR3 is made up of 16 amino acids. V was pared by 1 base and J by 8 bases, with 17 bases between. CDR1 is MGHRA, CDR2 YSYEKL, per germline. Samples were taken at baseline and on day 1 of cycles 4 and 7. Concerning this clone itself: The antigen remains unidentified.

The study's findings and limits: Nonresponders included some who also had low normalized T-cell clonal expansion. Clonal expansion from baseline to week 6 occurred in both CD4+ and CD8+ T cells.

The receptor's source is an adult with an advanced solid tumor such as melanoma, head and neck, liver or kidney cancer. Sequenced here: CD4+ or CD8+ T cells sorted from blood, sampled in a trial of the OX40 agonist ivuxolimab. The chain combines TRBV4-1 with TRBJ1-4; D gene uncertain. CDR3 DNA sequence: TGCGCCAGCAGCCAAGTTGGACGGTTTGCGCCGGAAAAACTGTTTTTT. This translates into CASSQVGRFAPEKLFF.